The 7 T cell receptor beta chains in this list originate from one sample, sequenced in a study of blood T cells in healthy people across ages. The authors ran a second PCR of about 7 to 12 cycles using a sample-barcoded 5' primer and a J-beta primer mix. TCRdb ran MiXCR on the 5' RACE reads and lists one entry per CDR3 protein. This table holds 1,500,000 or so distinct CDR3 sequences, 59% found once. The material sequenced was blood. These receptors all stem from a man aged 18 to 29 in good health.

This clonotype occurred a few times. The chain uses TRBV28 and TRBJ2-5; weak D call: TRBD1 (5 bases). The CDR3 extends over 14 amino acids. The V end lost 6 bases, the J end lost 5 bases, and 16 bases lay between the germline ends. Germline V gene lookup returns CDR1 MDHEN and CDR2 SYDVKM. CDR3 in DNA: TGTGCCAGCAGCCACCGCCAGGGTGTGGAGACCCAGTACTTC. Residues: CASSHRQGVETQYF.

The CDR3 is CSVDMGRGETQYF. In DNA form, the CDR3 reads TGCAGCGTTGATATGGGCAGGGGAGAGACCCAGTACTTC. The chain has TRBV29-1 and TRBJ2-5, with D maybe TRBD1 (6 bases). Looked up from germline, CDR1 is SQVTM and CDR2 is ANQGSEA. The CDR3 loop spans 13 amino acids. V lost 3 bases, J lost 4 bases, and 12 bases lay in between.

This clonotype showed up just a few times. The chain couples TRBV5-1 to TRBJ2-1; TRBD2 is a possible D gene (6 bases). This CDR3 has 16 amino acids. CDR1 and CDR2 (germline): SGHRS, YFSETQ. The V end was cut by 4 bases, the J end by 0 bases, with 14 bases between. The CDR3 sequence is CASSMRDSSSYNEQFF. The CDR3 DNA reads as TGCGCCAGCAGCATGCGGGACTCTAGCTCCTACAATGAGCAGTTCTTC.

The V gene is TRBV20-1, the J gene TRBJ2-3; D is uncertain. This CDR3 is 15 amino acids long. Trimming removed 6 bases at V and 1 base at J, with 17 bases between. In germline, CDR1 is DFQATT, CDR2 SNEGSKA (reference sequence). For the CDR3, the DNA is TGCAGTGCCCGGGCCGACCCCTGGGGCACAGATACGCAGTATTTT. Its protein product is CSARADPWGTDTQYF.

This chain links TRBV5-6 with TRBJ1-5; 9 nucleotides match TRBD1. Germline-derived CDR1 and CDR2 are SGHDT and YYEEEE. CDR3 length: 14 residues. Trimming at V came to 4 bases and at J to 7 bases, leaving 6 bases not matched to a gene. The CDR3 loop is CASSATGGDQPQHF. CDR3 in DNA: TGTGCCAGCAGCGCAACAGGGGGCGACCAGCCCCAGCATTTT.

V gene TRBV30 combines with J gene TRBJ1-2; possible D gene TRBD1, 6 bases. With 4 bases removed from V and 3 bases from J, the gap between germline ends came to 15 bases. Germline values: CDR1 GTSNPN, CDR2 SVGIG (reference sequence). The CDR3 runs 14 residues. CDR3 bases: TGTGCCTGGACCCATCCCGGACAGTACTATGGCTACACCTTC. It codes for CAWTHPGQYYGYTF.

In DNA form, the CDR3 reads TGTGCCAGCAGTTTATTAGGACAGGCTCGGACGGATACGCAGTATTTT. Translated, it gives CASSLLGQARTDTQYF. The chain joins TRBV27 to TRBJ2-3; 7 bases fit TRBD1. Per germline, CDR1 MNHEY and CDR2 SMNVEV (reference sequence). The J segment lost 6 bases and the V segment lost 1 base, leaving 10 bases of the junction unmatched. The CDR3 has 16 amino acids.